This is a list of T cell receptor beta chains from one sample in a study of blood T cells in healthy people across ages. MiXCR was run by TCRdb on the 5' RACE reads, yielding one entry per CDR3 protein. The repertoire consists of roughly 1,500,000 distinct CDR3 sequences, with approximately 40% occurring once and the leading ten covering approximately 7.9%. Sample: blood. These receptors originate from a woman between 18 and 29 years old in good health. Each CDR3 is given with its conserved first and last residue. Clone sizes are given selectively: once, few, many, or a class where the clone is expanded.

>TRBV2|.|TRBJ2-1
CATPTSVQSYNEQFF
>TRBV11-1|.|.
CASSLGFVSEQYF
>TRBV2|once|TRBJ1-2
CASSENGAMGGYTF
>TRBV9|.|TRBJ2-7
CASSSGLAGDSYEQYF
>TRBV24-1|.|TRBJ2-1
CATSDQGTQFF
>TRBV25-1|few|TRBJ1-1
CASSEQGARVTEAFF
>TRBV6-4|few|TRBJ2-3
CASSNLTSGTDTQYF
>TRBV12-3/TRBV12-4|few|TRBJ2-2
CASTPQGGNTGELFF
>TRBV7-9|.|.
CASSPQVAGEYEQYF
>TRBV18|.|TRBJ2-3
CASATGRYGTDTQYF
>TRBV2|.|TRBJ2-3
CASRRGIAGSDTQYF
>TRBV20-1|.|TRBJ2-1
CSARVSGAAWGDEQFF
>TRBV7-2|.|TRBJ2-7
CASSFRPLSSYEQYF
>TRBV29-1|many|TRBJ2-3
CSGRYTDTQYF
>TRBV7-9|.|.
CASSLASGRAINEQYF
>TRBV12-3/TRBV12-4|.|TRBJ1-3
CASSKTVRNTIYF
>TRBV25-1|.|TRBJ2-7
CASSEYSPSGRYEQYF
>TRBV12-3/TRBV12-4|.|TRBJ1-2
CASTRGRAYGYTF
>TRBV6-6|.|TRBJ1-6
CASSTTVFSPLHF
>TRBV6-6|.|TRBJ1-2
CASSYSGAGAGYSYTF
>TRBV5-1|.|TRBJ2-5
CAGSLDPRDRVPYEQYF
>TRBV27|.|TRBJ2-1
CASSGRPPERLNEQFF
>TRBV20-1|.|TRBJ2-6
CSADRPGANVLTF
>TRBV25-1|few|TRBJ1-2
CASSEYFLGDRDNYGYTF
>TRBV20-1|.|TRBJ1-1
CSARPGAGNTEAFF
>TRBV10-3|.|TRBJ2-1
CAASAGSLSYNEQFF
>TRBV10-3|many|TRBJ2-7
CAISDNSYEQYF
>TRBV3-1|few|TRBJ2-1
CASSRNGGNEQFF
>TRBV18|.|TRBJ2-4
CASSPNDIQYF
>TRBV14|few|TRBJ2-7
CASSPRGAPSYEQYF
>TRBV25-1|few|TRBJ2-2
CASRAGTNTGELFF
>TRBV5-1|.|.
CASSPREVTYEQYF
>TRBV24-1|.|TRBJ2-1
CATSDSRDSQETQFF
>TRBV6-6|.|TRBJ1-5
CASRPWGGTNSNQPQHF
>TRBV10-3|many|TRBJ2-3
CAITASGSYTDTQYF
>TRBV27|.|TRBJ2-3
CASGILAGMGTDTQYF
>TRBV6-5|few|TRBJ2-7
CASSLLGGQGNEQYF
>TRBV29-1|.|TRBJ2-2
CSVPSVPGLAGTGELFF
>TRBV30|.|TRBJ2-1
CAWTNSYNEQFF
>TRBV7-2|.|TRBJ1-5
CASSLASRLNQPQHF
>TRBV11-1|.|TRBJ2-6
CASSLWVLVGESPISGANVLTF
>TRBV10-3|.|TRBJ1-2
CAITLGVNYGYTF
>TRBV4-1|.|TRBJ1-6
CASSQGLLSPLHF
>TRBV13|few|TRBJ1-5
CASSYTGGEWYQPQHF
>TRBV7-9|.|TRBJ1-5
CASSSGMNQPQHF